This T cell receptor beta chain was observed in a study of PD-1 blockade in classical Hodgkin lymphoma. As to this clone: Its specificity is unknown.

As for time point: newly diagnosed, previously untreated cHL patient sample. Comparators were PBMCs taken from newly diagnosed, untreated classical Hodgkin lymphoma. General study points: What drove the repertoire differences, possibly disease activity or prior therapy, has not been defined.

The protocol was immunoSEQ multiplex PCR, while the TCRdb copy is restricted to in-frame clones and leaves out a portion. Altogether roughly 29,000 clones are present, just over 90% being singletons, with the ten largest covering 3.5% to 4%. V was shortened by 3 bases and J by 7 bases, with 15 bases between the two germline ends. The germline gives CDR1 ENHRY, CDR2 SYGVKD. CDR3 length equals 15 residues. V and J are TRBV10-3 and TRBJ2-2, with TRBD1 as a possible D gene (5 bases). The sequenced material came from peripheral blood mononuclear cells (PBMCs). The TCR comes from a human donor with classical Hodgkin lymphoma. CDR3 bases: TGTGCCATCAGTGACCAGGGTCCTGGGGTCGGGGAGCTGTTTTTT. Protein sequence: CAISDQGPGVGELFF.